Presented here are 4 T cell receptor beta chains from one specimen sequenced in a study of cytomegalovirus exposure and HLA in healthy donors. PCR primers comprised 60 Vbeta and 13 Jbeta primers. The table came from immunoSEQ multiplex PCR; TCRdb's copy has only in-frame clones and leaves some out. The sample records 150,000 or so clones, around 78% being singletons. Sequencing was performed on PBMCs. These receptors came from a woman aged 40 to 50 in good health and CMV-seronegative.

This rearrangement joins TRBV5-1 to TRBJ2-3, with 8 bases identical to TRBD2. Germline CDR1 is SGHRS and CDR2 is YFSETQ. CDR3 size: 16 residues. V shed 5 bases and J 1 base; nucleotides not matched to a gene: 9. This chain's CDR3 is CASRRRAGAGTDTQYF. DNA for the CDR3: TGCGCCAGCAGACGTCGAGCGGGAGCGGGCACAGATACGCAGTATTTT.

This clone has a single count. The chain combines TRBV30 with TRBJ1-1; perhaps TRBD1 as D (6 bases). Germline-derived CDR1 and CDR2 are GTSNPN and SVGIG (reference sequence). With 0 bases removed from V and 7 bases from J, the gap between germline ends came to 12 bases. The CDR3 contains 13 residues. The CDR3 here is CAWSVQGGGEAFF. CDR3 in DNA: TGTGCCTGGAGTGTACAGGGCGGGGGTGAAGCTTTCTTT.

As concerns this clone: Other DNA sequences of this sample code for an identical CDR3. The CDR3 spells CAWSVQGGQPQHF. CDR3 DNA: TGTGCCTGGAGTGTACAGGGTGGACAGCCCCAGCATTTT. V gene TRBV30 combines with J gene TRBJ1-5; tentatively, D is TRBD1 (6 bases). This CDR3 is 13 amino acids long. Per germline, CDR1 GTSNPN and CDR2 SVGIG (reference sequence). V lost 0 bases and J lost 7, with 10 bases in between.

The gene calls are TRBV28 and TRBJ1-5, with 8 bases fitting TRBD1. The germline CDR1 and CDR2 sequences are MDHEN and SYDVKM. This CDR3 spans 20 amino acids. After removal of 6 bases from V and 0 bases from J, the junction contained 19 bases not matched to a gene. In DNA form, the CDR3 reads TGTGCCAGCAGCATGGGAACCGGGACAGGACAGTTCCATAGCAATCAGCCCCAGCATTTT. Its protein is CASSMGTGTGQFHSNQPQHF.